The rows below give T cell receptor delta chains drawn from one sample of a study of delta chain sequences of gamma delta T cells. TCRdb reanalysed the 5' RACE reads via CATT. The sample consists of 2,000 to 3,000 delta-chain clones, around 30% of them appearing once. Sequencing was performed on either unsorted cells or a sorted T cell fraction (not recorded which). Every receptor here comes from a human donor in good health. CDR3s include the opening cysteine and the closing phenylalanine or tryptophan. The D gene is left open where the match is weak. Expanded clones get a size class; other rows say once, few or many, or leave the size out.

J | size | V | D | CDR3 | DNA
TRDJ1 | hyperexpanded | TRDV2 | NA | CACDPLGRKADKLIF | TGTGCCTGTGACCCCCTGGGACGGAAAGCCGATAAACTCATCTTT
TRDJ3 | medium-sized | TRDV2 | NA | CACDSPGAPSSWDTRQMFF | TGTGCCTGTGACAGTCCAGGGGCCCCCAGCTCCTGGGACACCCGACAGATGTTTTTC
TRDJ3 | few | TRDV2 | NA | CACDPTTGWGPSSWDTRQMFF | TGTGCCTGTGACCCAACTACGGGATGGGGGCCCAGCTCCTGGGACACCCGACAGATGTTTTTC
TRDJ1 | medium-sized | TRDV2 | TRDD3 | CACEPLGVYTDKLIF | TGTGCCTGTGAACCACTGGGGGTGTACACCGATAAACTCATCTTT
TRDJ1 | NA | TRDV2 | NA | CACDRIGNPGHTDKLIF | TGTGCCTGTGACAGAATCGGGAATCCCGGCCACACCGATAAACTCATCTTT
TRDJ3 | medium-sized | TRDV2 | TRDD3 | CACDTGGYERSWDTRQMFF | TGTGCCTGTGACACTGGGGGATACGAGAGGTCCTGGGACACCCGACAGATGTTTTTC
TRDJ1 | medium-sized | TRDV2 | TRDD3 | CACDTVGGYASTDKLIF | TGTGCCTGTGACACCGTGGGGGGATACGCGTCGACCGATAAACTCATCTTT
TRDJ1 | medium-sized | TRDV2 | TRDD3 | CACDTLDPKNELAGGSSYTDKLIF | TGTGCCTGTGACACTTTGGACCCTAAAAACGAATTAGCTGGGGGATCCTCCTACACCGATAAACTCATCTTT
TRDJ3 | medium-sized | TRDV2 | TRDD3 | CACDSGFPTGGPSSWDTRQMFF | TGTGCCTGTGACTCCGGGTTCCCTACTGGGGGCCCTTCTTCCTGGGACACCCGACAGATGTTTTTC
TRDJ3 | medium-sized | TRDV2 | TRDD3 | CACDTGGYGPSSWDTRQMFF | TGTGCCTGTGACACTGGGGGATACGGCCCTAGCTCCTGGGACACCCGACAGATGTTTTTC
TRDJ1 | medium-sized | TRDV2 | TRDD3 | CACDRVLGAPYTDKLIF | TGTGCCTGTGACCGGGTACTGGGGGCCCCGTACACCGATAAACTCATCTTT
TRDJ1 | medium-sized | TRDV2 | TRDD3 | CACDAAWNPGGDKLIF | TGTGCCTGTGACGCCGCCTGGAACCCTGGGGGAGATAAACTCATCTTT
TRDJ1 | NA | TRDV2 | TRDD3 | CACAPIVQSLLGEYTDKLIF | TGTGCCTGTGCCCCAATAGTCCAATCCCTACTGGGGGAGTACACCGATAAACTCATCTTT
TRDJ1 | NA | TRDV2 | TRDD3 | CACDPILGDTILSSAKLIF | TGTGCCTGTGACCCTATTCTGGGGGATACAATTTTATCGTCGGCTAAACTCATCTTT
TRDJ1 | medium-sized | TRDV2 | NA | CACDTVGGGTDKLIF | TGTGCCTGTGACACAGTCGGGGGGGGCACCGATAAACTCATCTTT
TRDJ1 | NA | TRDV2 | NA | CACDTSFSGRTDKLIF | TGTGCCTGTGACACCTCCTTTTCGGGGCGGACCGATAAACTCATCTTT
TRDJ1 | few | TRDV2 | NA | CACDTAGTSYKVLGDTEVNRLIF | TGTGCCTGTGACACCGCGGGAACTTCCTACAAAGTACTCGGGGATACGGAGGTCAATCGACTCATCTTT
TRDJ1 | large | TRDV2 | NA | CACDPVLGTDKLIF | TGTGCCTGTGACCCAGTACTGGGCACCGATAAACTCATCTTT
TRDJ1 | medium-sized | TRDV2 | NA | CACDTVPGASRGVTDKLIF | TGTGCCTGTGACACCGTACCTGGGGCGTCTCGCGGGGTAACCGATAAACTCATCTTT
TRDJ3 | few | TRDV2 | TRDD3 | CACDTVGGGPLSSWDTRQMFF | TGTGCCTGTGACACCGTTGGGGGAGGCCCCCTTAGCTCCTGGGACACCCGACAGATGTTTTTC
TRDJ1 | NA | TRDV2 | TRDD3 | CACDGILGETYTDKLIF | TGTGCCTGTGACGGAATACTGGGGGAGACGTACACCGATAAACTCATCTTT
TRDJ1 | few | TRDV2 | TRDD3 | CACDSILGDTKTDKLIF | TGTGCCTGTGACTCAATACTGGGGGATACTAAAACCGATAAACTCATCTTT
TRDJ1 | large | TRDV2 | NA | CACDTVLGSRSYTDKLIF | TGTGCCTGTGACACCGTTCTGGGGTCCCGATCGTACACCGATAAACTCATCTTT
TRDJ3 | medium-sized | TRDV2 | NA | CACDSTVGSWDTRQMFF | TGTGCCTGTGACAGTACCGTCGGGTCCTGGGACACCCGACAGATGTTTTTC
TRDJ1 | once | TRDV2 | TRDD3 | CACDTILGDQRFNSDKLIF | TGTGCCTGTGACACCATACTGGGGGATCAAAGGTTTAACTCCGATAAACTCATCTTT
TRDJ1 | medium-sized | TRDV2 | NA | CACDTLQDFPGGTDKLIF | TGTGCCTGTGACACCCTTCAGGATTTTCCAGGGGGGACCGATAAACTCATCTTT
TRDJ1 | NA | TRDV2 | TRDD3 | CACDLLGEGLYTDKLIF | TGTGCCTGTGACCTACTGGGGGAGGGACTGTACACCGATAAACTCATCTTT
TRDJ1 | NA | TRDV2 | NA | CACDTVEANGGLRGDKLIF | TGTGCCTGTGACACCGTTGAAGCTAATGGGGGCCTAAGAGGCGATAAACTCATCTTT
TRDJ1 | medium-sized | TRDV2 | TRDD3 | CACDRILGDTKYTDKLIF | TGTGCCTGTGACAGGATACTGGGGGATACCAAGTACACCGATAAACTCATCTTT
TRDJ1 | few | TRDV2 | NA | CACDTVLGTGYTDKLIF | TGTGCCTGTGACACCGTGCTGGGGACTGGGTACACCGATAAACTCATCTTT
TRDJ1 | few | TRDV2 | NA | CACDTGFGVKADKLIF | TGTGCCTGTGACACCGGGTTTGGTGTGAAGGCCGATAAACTCATCTTT
TRDJ1 | large | TRDV2 | TRDD3 | CACDKLGDTDKLIF | TGTGCCTGTGACAAACTGGGGGATACCGATAAACTCATCTTT
TRDJ3 | once | TRDV2 | TRDD3 | CACDTGNWGTSSWGTRQMFF | TGTGCCTGTGACACGGGAAACTGGGGGACCTCATCCTGGGGCACCCGACAGATGTTTTTC
TRDJ1 | medium-sized | TRDV2 | NA | CACDTVGGYTDKLIF | TGTGCCTGTGACACCGTGGGGGGCTACACCGATAAACTCATCTTT
TRDJ1 | medium-sized | TRDV2 | TRDD3 | CACDTLLGDTKGLIF | TGTGCCTGTGACACCTTACTGGGGGATACCAAGGGACTCATCTTT
TRDJ1 | few | TRDV2 | TRDD3 | CACDTIGTGGGTLDKLIF | TGTGCCTGTGACACTATCGGTACTGGGGGGGGGACTCTCGATAAACTCATCTTT
TRDJ1 | few | TRDV2 | TRDD3 | CACDRITGGYAGPDKLIF | TGTGCCTGTGACCGAATTACTGGGGGATACGCGGGGCCCGATAAACTCATCTTT
TRDJ1 | NA | TRDV2 | NA | CACDTEFAGGPETDKLIF | TGTGCCTGTGACACCGAGTTTGCAGGGGGCCCCGAGACCGATAAACTCATCTTT
TRDJ1 | medium-sized | TRDV2 | TRDD3 | CACDPILGDTRYTDKLIF | TGTGCCTGTGACCCCATACTGGGGGATACGCGGTACACCGATAAACTCATCTTT
TRDJ1 | NA | TRDV2 | TRDD3 | CACDPLLLGDSLHNTDKLIF | TGTGCCTGTGACCCACTCTTACTGGGGGACTCGCTCCATAACACCGATAAACTCATCTTT
TRDJ1 | NA | TRDV2 | TRDD3 | CACDTLTGGRYTDKLIF | TGTGCCTGTGACACTCTAACTGGGGGCCGGTACACCGATAAACTCATCTTT
TRDJ1 | large | TRDV2 | TRDD3 | CACDTGGLLGEPQYTDKLIF | TGTGCCTGTGACACCGGGGGCCTACTGGGGGAGCCTCAGTACACCGATAAACTCATCTTT
TRDJ1 | medium-sized | TRDV2 | TRDD3 | CACDVLGDTGDKLIF | TGTGCCTGTGACGTACTGGGGGATACCGGCGATAAACTCATCTTT
TRDJ3 | NA | TRDV2 | NA | CACDMLGKKEWDTRQMFF | TGTGCCTGTGACATGCTGGGGAAGAAGGAGTGGGACACCCGACAGATGTTTTTC
TRDJ1 | medium-sized | TRDV2 | NA | CACDTAGARGDKLIF | TGTGCCTGTGACACCGCCGGGGCTAGGGGGGATAAACTCATCTTT
TRDJ1 | medium-sized | TRDV2 | NA | CACDTADLSGSTRRTDKLIF | TGTGCCTGTGACACCGCGGATCTGTCCGGGTCAACCCGGAGAACCGATAAACTCATCTTT
TRDJ3 | medium-sized | TRDV2 | NA | CACDTVPAGSWDTRQMFF | TGTGCCTGTGACACCGTACCTGCCGGCTCCTGGGACACCCGACAGATGTTTTTC
TRDJ1 | medium-sized | TRDV2 | TRDD3 | CACLGIQTDKLIF | TGTGCCTGTTTGGGGATACAGACCGATAAACTCATCTTT
TRDJ3 | large | TRDV2 | TRDD3 | CACDTMYGVAGQEGYSNSWDTRQMFF | TGTGCCTGTGACACCATGTATGGGGTTGCTGGTCAGGAGGGATACAGCAACTCCTGGGACACCCGACAGATGTTTTTC
TRDJ3 | NA | TRDV2 | TRDD3 | CACDTPTGGTASWDTRQMFF | TGTGCCTGTGACACCCCTACTGGGGGAACCGCCTCCTGGGACACCCGACAGATGTTTTTC
TRDJ1 | large | TRDV2 | TRDD3 | CACDPLILGDAVTDKLIF | TGTGCCTGTGACCCACTAATACTGGGGGATGCCGTCACCGATAAACTCATCTTT
TRDJ1 | medium-sized | TRDV2 | TRDD3 | CACDSVLGDTLDDKLIF | TGTGCCTGTGACTCCGTACTGGGGGATACGCTCGACGATAAACTCATCTTT
TRDJ1 | NA | TRDV2 | TRDD3 | CACDTLDGGNNRFYTDKLTF | TGTGCCTGTGACACACTGGATGGGGGAAACAACCGGTTCTACACCGATAAACTCACCTTT